The 21 T cell receptor beta chains given below trace back to one sample, sequenced in a study of blood T cell repertoires in COVID-19. This table comes from immunoSEQ multiplex PCR, and its TCRdb copy is limited to in-frame clones, with some not included. The sample has more than 14,000 clones, 85% to 95% seen once. The specimen was peripheral blood. The receptors shown here come from a human donor with active COVID-19. The donor label of this sample is uncertain.

V is TRBV5-1 and J is TRBJ1-2; possible D gene TRBD1, 5 bases. V was shortened by 4 bases and J by 0 bases, with 7 bases between the two germline ends. The length of the CDR3 is 13 residues. Germline lookup yields CDR1 SGHRS and CDR2 YFSETQ. The CDR3 DNA reads TGCGCCAGCAGCGACAGCGCTAACTATGGCTACACCTTC. It specifies CASSDSANYGYTF.

The J gene is TRBJ1-1, the V gene TRBV18, with D maybe TRBD1 (6 bases). V dropped 4 bases and J dropped 4 bases, with 16 bases sitting between them. The CDR3 is 15 amino acids. In germline, CDR1 is KGHSH, CDR2 LQKENI. The CDR3 spells CASSLGHPRGTEAFF. The CDR3 DNA follows: TGTGCCAGCTCACTGGGACACCCACGGGGCACTGAAGCTTTCTTT.

In its sample, this clone was seen a few times. This sequence joins TRBV12-3 or TRBV12-4 and TRBJ1-1; D gene uncertain. CDR3 length equals 13 residues. Trimming cost V 2 bases and J 9 bases, with 13 bases left between them. For the CDR3, the DNA is TGTGCCAGCAGTTTAATAGCGCCAGTTCAAGCTTTCTTT. Translating it yields CASSLIAPVQAFF.

This clone was seen more than once but under ten times. J is TRBJ2-7 and V is TRBV5-1, with D maybe TRBD2 (6 bases). V was shortened by 4 bases and J by 3 bases, with 11 bases between the two germline ends. The germline gives CDR1 SGHRS, CDR2 YFSETQ. The CDR3 spans 13 residues. The CDR3 DNA reads as TGCGCCAGCAGCGCGGGGAACAACTACGAGCAGTACTTC. Translating gives CASSAGNNYEQYF.

This chain joins TRBV4-3 and TRBJ2-1; 8 nucleotides agree with TRBD1. J gave up 6 bases and V 2 bases, and 15 bases lay outside the gene matches. CDR1 is LGHNA, CDR2 YSLEER, per germline. The CDR3 has 18 amino acids. The CDR3 loop reads CASSQSLTRGRLGNEQFF. The CDR3 DNA is TGCGCCAGCAGCCAATCGTTAACCAGGGGGCGGTTAGGCAATGAGCAGTTCTTC.

The chain couples TRBV9 to TRBJ1-1, with D maybe TRBD1 (6 bases). Germline CDR1 SGDLS, CDR2 YYNGEE. The CDR3 runs to 13 residues. The V gene lost 5 bases and the J gene lost 1 base, with 9 bases spanning the gap. The CDR3 sequence: CASSTGQNTEAFF. The CDR3 DNA sequence: TGTGCCAGCAGTACAGGGCAGAACACTGAAGCTTTCTTT.

The chain carries TRBV19 and TRBJ2-7; 10 bases match TRBD1. This CDR3 is 17 amino acids long. The V gene's germline CDR1 is LNHDA and CDR2 SQIVND (reference sequence). Losses at the gene ends were 5 bases for V and 0 bases for J; bases not matched to a gene: 10. CDR3 amino acids: CASSGSGTGDSSYEQYF. The CDR3 DNA is TGTGCCAGTAGTGGCTCCGGGACAGGGGATAGCTCCTACGAGCAGTACTTC. The entire variable domain, with the rest obtained from reference TRBV19 and TRBJ2-7, is as follows: DGGITQSPKYLFRKEGQNVTLSCEQNLNHDAMYWYRQDPGQGLRLIYYSQIVNDFQKGDIAEGYSVSREKKESFPLTVTSAQKNPTAFYLCASSGSGTGDSSYEQYFGPGTRLTVT.

The V gene is TRBV6-2 or TRBV6-3, the J gene TRBJ1-1; D is perhaps TRBD1 (6 bases). The CDR3 covers 12 residues. Germline V gene data show CDR1 as MNHEY and CDR2 as SVGEGT. V was cut by 6 bases and J by 8 bases, with 13 bases left in between. The CDR3 DNA follows: TGTGCCAGCAGCCTTGGACAGCCAGAAGCTTTCTTT. Translating gives CASSLGQPEAFF.

The V and J genes are TRBV5-1 and TRBJ2-4, with 8 bases fitting TRBD2. V lost 4 bases to trimming and J lost 3 bases; unmatched junction nucleotides: 15. CDR1 SGHRS and CDR2 YFSETQ come from the germline V gene. This CDR3 spans 18 amino acids. This CDR3 is CASSPGSGGPYGKNIQYF. CDR3 in DNA: TGCGCCAGCAGCCCCGGATCGGGAGGGCCTTATGGCAAAAACATTCAGTACTTC.

This chain joins TRBV30 and TRBJ2-5; 8 bases are shared with TRBD2. V trimming: 6 bases; J trimming: 5 bases; junction bases outside the gene matches: 5. Per the germline V gene, CDR1 is GTSNPN and CDR2 is SVGIG (reference sequence). CDR3 size: 12 residues. The CDR3 coding sequence is TGTGCCTGCGGGACTAGTACGGAGACCCAGTACTTC. Protein product: CACGTSTETQYF.

This chain links TRBV30 with TRBJ1-4; 7 bases line up with TRBD1. V lost 0 bases and J lost 5; bases outside the gene matches: 6. Germline V gives CDR1 GTSNPN, CDR2 SVGIG (reference sequence). The CDR3 runs to 15 residues. The CDR3 nucleotides are TGTGCCTGGAGTGTACAGGAACAGGGGAATGAAAAACTGTTTTTT. Its translation: CAWSVQEQGNEKLFF.

The chain has TRBV21-1 and TRBJ2-1; no DNA check was done on the table's D call, TRBD2. TRBV21-1 is labeled a pseudogene. The length of the CDR3 is 15 residues. In DNA form, the CDR3 reads TGTGCCCGCAACGGGTGGCGGGAGGGAAACAATGAGCAGTTCTTC. This sequence encodes CARNGWREGNNEQFF.

The chain uses TRBV19 and TRBJ1-5; 10 bases line up with TRBD1. Germline trimming cut 9 bases from V and 5 bases from J; bases unmatched to any gene: 4. The CDR3 has 13 residues. Germline assignment: CDR1 LNHDA and CDR2 SQIVND (reference sequence). The DNA of the CDR3 is TGTGCCAGCAGGGACAGGGGATATCAGCCCCAGCATTTT. This translates into CASRDRGYQPQHF.

The CDR3 region is CAWIPSGANVLTF. The CDR3 bases are TGTGCCTGGATCCCATCTGGGGCCAACGTCCTGACTTTC. The chain couples TRBV30 to TRBJ2-6, with unresolved D. The CDR3 length is 13 residues. Trimming left V 4 bases short and J 1 base short, with 5 bases between. The germline gives CDR1 GTSNPN, CDR2 SVGIG (reference sequence).

The gene calls are TRBV19 and TRBJ2-1, with 9 positions matching TRBD1. The V gene end was trimmed by 1 base and the J gene end by 2 bases; junction bases not matched to a gene: 3. The CDR3 length is 16 residues. The germline CDR1 and CDR2 sequences are LNHDA and SQIVND (reference sequence). CDR3 sequence: CASSIAGTGTYNEQFF. The CDR3 DNA reads TGTGCCAGTAGTATAGCGGGGACAGGGACCTACAATGAGCAGTTCTTC.

This chain links TRBV6-5 with TRBJ1-5; D ambiguous. The CDR3 covers 13 residues. Germline assignment: CDR1 MNHEY and CDR2 SVGAGI. V lost 6 bases to trimming and J lost 7 bases, with 13 bases between them. The DNA of the CDR3 is TGTGCCAGCAGGCGAGGAAGTTCGCAGCCCCAGCATTTT. Encoded protein: CASRRGSSQPQHF.

This chain links TRBV18 with TRBJ1-2; weak D call: TRBD1 (6 bases). Deletions cut 2 bases from V and 7 bases from J, with 26 bases between. In germline, CDR1 is KGHSH, CDR2 LQKENI. This CDR3 comprises 18 residues. CDR3 region: CASSPVQVTAGGPRGYTF. In DNA form, the CDR3 reads TGTGCCAGCTCACCAGTTCAAGTTACAGCGGGGGGGCCGCGTGGCTACACCTTC.

The gene calls are TRBV7-9 and TRBJ1-4, with 7 bases matching TRBD1. The CDR3 has 16 residues. The V gene end was trimmed by 5 bases and the J gene end by 8 bases; junction bases not matched to a gene: 14. Germline V gene data show CDR1 as SEHNR and CDR2 as FQNEAQ (reference sequence). The CDR3 nucleotides read TGTGCCAGCAGCCTGACAGGGTTGATTATTTGGGAAAAACTGTTTTTT. Residues: CASSLTGLIIWEKLFF.

The genes are TRBV7-9 and TRBJ2-7; D is ambiguous. The CDR3 runs to 12 residues. The germline gives CDR1 SEHNR, CDR2 FQNEAQ (reference sequence). Trimming took off 3 bases at V and 5 bases at J, with 8 bases between the two ends. For the CDR3, the DNA is TGTGCCAGCAGCTTCATCGCGGACGAGCAGTACTTC. Translating it yields CASSFIADEQYF.

This clone was observed a handful of times. This chain joins TRBV18 and TRBJ2-2; 13 nucleotides match TRBD2. With V trimmed by 5 bases and J by 9 bases, 3 bases remained unmatched. This CDR3 has 14 residues. Germline V gene lookup returns CDR1 KGHSH and CDR2 LQKENI. CDR3 region: CASSGLAGDRELFF. The CDR3 coding sequence is TGTGCCAGCTCAGGACTAGCGGGAGACCGGGAGCTGTTTTTT.

The CDR3: CATSRDSEWLAGGLGELFF. CDR3 DNA sequence: TGTGCCACCAGCAGAGATTCGGAGTGGCTAGCGGGAGGTCTTGGGGAGCTGTTTTTT. The rearrangement links TRBV15 to TRBJ2-2, with 11 nucleotides matching TRBD2. The germline V gene has CDR1 LNHNV and CDR2 YYDKDF (reference sequence). J gave up 8 bases and V 0 bases, and 14 bases lay outside the gene matches. This CDR3 comprises 19 residues.